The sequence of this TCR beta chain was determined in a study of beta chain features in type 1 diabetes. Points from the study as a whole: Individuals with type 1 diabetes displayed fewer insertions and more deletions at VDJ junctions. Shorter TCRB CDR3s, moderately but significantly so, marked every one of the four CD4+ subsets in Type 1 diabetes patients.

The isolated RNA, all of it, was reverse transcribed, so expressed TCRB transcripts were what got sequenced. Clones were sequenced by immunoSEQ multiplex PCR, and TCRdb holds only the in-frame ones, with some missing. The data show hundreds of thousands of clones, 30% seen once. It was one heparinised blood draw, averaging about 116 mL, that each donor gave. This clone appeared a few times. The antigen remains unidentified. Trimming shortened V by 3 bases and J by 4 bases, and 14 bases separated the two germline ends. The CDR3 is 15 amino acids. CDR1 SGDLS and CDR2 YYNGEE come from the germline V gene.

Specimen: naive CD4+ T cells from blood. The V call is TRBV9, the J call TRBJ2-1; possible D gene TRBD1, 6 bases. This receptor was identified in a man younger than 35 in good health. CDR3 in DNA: TGTGCCAGCAGCGGGGGGCGTCCCCTTTACAATGAGCAGTTCTTC. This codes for CASSGGRPLYNEQFF.